Below are 21 T cell receptor beta chains sequenced from a single sample in a study of neurological immune-mediated disorders. TCRdb recomputed calls from the 5' RACE reads with MiXCR, one row per CDR3 protein. Of approximately 52,000 distinct CDR3 sequences in the sample, 3% to 4% were seen once. Sequences were obtained from PBMCs. Receptor source: a man in his forties with multiple sclerosis.

Ten or more counts support this clonotype. J is TRBJ2-1 and V is TRBV5-1; 13 bases map to TRBD2. CDR1 is SGHRS, CDR2 YFSETQ, per germline. V trimming: 0 bases; J trimming: 15 bases; junction bases outside the gene matches: 3. The CDR3 has 13 amino acids. CDR3 region: CASSLDTSGGAFF. In DNA form, the CDR3 reads TGCGCCAGCAGCTTGGATACTAGCGGGGGGGCGTTCTTC.

This clonotype was seen a handful of times. The genes are TRBV11-3 and TRBJ2-2; D unresolved. The CDR3 has 17 amino acids. The germline V gene encodes CDR1 SGHNT and CDR2 YENEEA. Trimming shortened V by 5 bases and J by 0 bases, and 16 bases separated the two germline ends. The CDR3 sequence: CASSPLRGGTNTGELFF. CDR3 in DNA: TGTGCCAGCAGCCCACTCCGTGGCGGTACGAACACCGGGGAGCTGTTTTTT.

This clonotype has more than one count but fewer than ten. V usage is TRBV19 and J usage is TRBJ2-3, with TRBD2 identical over 9 bases. There are 17 residues in the CDR3. Germline trimming cut 0 bases from V and 4 bases from J; bases unmatched to any gene: 8. The germline V gene encodes CDR1 LNHDA and CDR2 SQIVND (reference sequence). This CDR3 is CASSIDLGGGAADTQYF. Written as DNA, the CDR3 is TGTGCCAGTAGTATAGATCTCGGCGGGGGGGCCGCAGATACGCAGTATTTT.

This clonotype was counted many times. The chain joins TRBV12-3 or TRBV12-4 to TRBJ2-1, with D possibly matching TRBD1 (6 bases). The CDR3 is made up of 16 amino acids. V lost 1 base, J lost 6 bases, and 16 bases lay in between. The CDR3 DNA sequence: TGTGCCAGCAGTTTAGTAGCTCGTAAAGGGGGCAATGAGCAGTTCTTC. Its translation is CASSLVARKGGNEQFF.

In this sample, this clonotype turned up many times. The rearrangement uses TRBV20-1 and TRBJ2-7; tentative D call: TRBD1 (6 bases). The CDR3 totals 13 residues. Trimming stripped 5 bases from V and 4 bases from J, with 15 bases between. Germline V CDR1 and CDR2: DFQATT, SNEGSKA (reference sequence). The CDR3 reads CSALAGTTYEQYF. CDR3 sequence (DNA): TGCAGTGCTTTAGCCGGGACAACTTACGAGCAGTACTTC.

The chain combines TRBV12-3 or TRBV12-4 with TRBJ2-3; TRBD2 agrees at 10 bases. V lost 2 bases, J lost 1 base, and 9 bases stayed unmatched. This CDR3 contains 18 residues. Here the CDR3 reads CASSLRTSGVPGTDTQYF. In DNA, the CDR3 is TGTGCCAGCAGTTTACGGACTAGCGGTGTACCGGGCACAGATACGCAGTATTTT.

This clonotype has more than one count but fewer than ten. The CDR3 protein is CASSESGRAYSGNTIYF. CDR3 DNA: TGTGCCAGCAGTGAATCTGGCAGAGCCTACTCTGGAAACACCATATATTTT. The rearrangement uses TRBV25-1 and TRBJ1-3; D uncertain. Per germline, CDR1 MGHDK and CDR2 SYGVNS. Trimming removed 1 base from V and 0 bases from J, with 13 bases in between. The CDR3 runs 17 residues.

This clonotype has only a few counts. A much larger clone differs by one base, so this may be a read error. The genes are TRBV5-1 and TRBJ1-6; D not resolved. Germline V CDR1 and CDR2: SGHRS, YFSETQ. Trimming took off 0 bases at V and 10 bases at J, with 14 bases between the two ends. CDR3 length: 15 amino acids. The CDR3 DNA sequence: TGCGCCAGCAGCTTGGAGGGAAAGTTGGACTCACCCCTCCACTTT. Its translation: CASSLEGKLDSPLHF.

The sample holds many counts of this clonotype. This chain joins TRBV6-5 and TRBJ2-1, with TRBD1 matching 11 bases. Germline V gives CDR1 MNHEY, CDR2 SVGAGI. The CDR3 contains 18 residues. The junction had 16 bases not matched to a gene; V was cut back by 7 bases and J by 5 bases. CDR3 residues: CASTGQLWGTGGHNEQFF. For the CDR3, the DNA is TGTGCCAGCACCGGGCAACTGTGGGGGACAGGGGGACACAATGAGCAGTTCTTC.

This clonotype was detected many times. This chain uses TRBV9 with TRBJ1-1; D not resolved. The V gene's germline CDR1 is SGDLS and CDR2 YYNGEE. The CDR3 is 15 amino acids. The V end was cut by 3 bases, the J end by 5 bases, with 17 bases between. CDR3: CASSAMTGEVTEAFF. CDR3 DNA: TGTGCCAGCAGCGCCATGACCGGGGAGGTGACTGAAGCTTTCTTT.

Many counts were recorded for this clonotype. The rearrangement uses TRBV20-1 and TRBJ1-4; D remains ambiguous. The V gene's germline CDR1 is DFQATT and CDR2 SNEGSKA (reference sequence). Trimming removed 0 bases at V and 0 bases at J, with 5 bases between. The CDR3 has 14 residues. The CDR3 nucleotides are TGCAGTGCTAGAGATCACCCAACTAATGAAAAACTGTTTTTT. Its translation: CSARDHPTNEKLFF.

This clonotype was observed many times. V is TRBV7-6 and J is TRBJ2-2; unclear D gene. The CDR3 runs 15 residues. Trimming took off 3 bases at V and 4 bases at J, with 12 bases between the two ends. Per the germline V gene, CDR1 is SGHVS and CDR2 is FNYEAQ. The CDR3 nucleotides are TGTGCCAGCAGCTTCTCCAGGCAGTCCACCGGGGAGCTGTTTTTT. Translated: CASSFSRQSTGELFF.

This clonotype came up many times. This chain connects TRBV19 to TRBJ2-2; D possibly uses TRBD1 or TRBD2 (7 bases each). Germline lookup yields CDR1 LNHDA and CDR2 SQIVND (reference sequence). V was shortened by 2 bases and J by 6 bases, with 16 bases between the two germline ends. This CDR3 has 16 amino acids. Here the CDR3 reads CASSIREGAGPGELFF. DNA of the CDR3: TGTGCCAGTAGTATAAGGGAGGGGGCCGGACCCGGGGAGCTGTTTTTT. Filled out from reference TRBV19 and TRBJ2-2, the complete variable domain reads DGGITQSPKYLFRKEGQNVTLSCEQNLNHDAMYWYRQDPGQGLRLIYYSQIVNDFQKGDIAEGYSVSREKKESFPLTVTSAQKNPTAFYLCASSIREGAGPGELFFGEGSRLTVL.

This clonotype was seen ten or more times. V usage is TRBV7-9 and J usage is TRBJ2-7, with TRBD2 matching 10 bases. The CDR3 totals 15 residues. Germline V gene data show CDR1 as SEHNR and CDR2 as FQNEAQ (reference sequence). J gave up 6 bases and V 7 bases, and 12 bases lay outside the gene matches. The CDR3 bases are TGTGCCAGCACTCCAAAGGTTTCTAGCGGGGGCGAGCAGTACTTC. Its protein is CASTPKVSSGGEQYF.

This clonotype was detected many times. V gene TRBV9 combines with J gene TRBJ2-5; D tentatively reads TRBD1 or TRBD2 (6 bases each). There are 14 residues in the CDR3. Germline V gene data show CDR1 as SGDLS and CDR2 as YYNGEE. Deletions cut 2 bases from V and 5 bases from J, with 13 bases between. The CDR3: CASSVGGGGETQYF. The CDR3 nucleotides are TGTGCCAGCAGCGTCGGGGGCGGAGGGGAGACCCAGTACTTC. Full variable domain (remainder filled in from reference TRBV9 and TRBJ2-5): DSGVTQTPKHLITATGQRVTLRCSPRSGDLSVYWYQQSLDQGLQFLIQYYNGEERAKGNILERFSAQQFPDLHSELNLSSLELGDSALYFCASSVGGGGETQYFGPGTRLLVL.

This clonotype was picked up many times. The chain recombines TRBV10-3 with TRBJ2-5, with no clear D. Germline lookup yields CDR1 ENHRY and CDR2 SYGVKD. The CDR3 extends over 13 amino acids. Trimming cost V 5 bases and J 0 bases, with 7 bases left between them. CDR3 loop: CAISTTNQETQYF. DNA for the CDR3: TGTGCCATCAGTACCACTAACCAAGAGACCCAGTACTTC.

This clonotype turned up a few times. This chain joins TRBV18 and TRBJ1-2; D remains unclear. Deletions cut 2 bases from V and 5 bases from J, with 12 bases between. The V gene's germline CDR1 is KGHSH and CDR2 LQKENI. The CDR3 loop spans 14 amino acids. The CDR3 spells CASSPVKEVYGYTF. The CDR3, as DNA: TGTGCCAGCTCACCAGTAAAGGAGGTTTATGGCTACACCTTC. The full variable domain, in which reference TRBV18 and TRBJ1-2 provide the parts outside the CDR3, is NAGVMQNPRHLVRRRGQEARLRCSPMKGHSHVYWYRQLPEEGLKFMVYLQKENIIDESGMPKERFSAEFPKEGPSILRIQQVVRGDSAAYFCASSPVKEVYGYTFGSGTRLTVV.

This clonotype was counted many times. The chain combines TRBV20-1 with TRBJ1-1; D unresolved. The CDR3 sequence is 16 residues long. The V gene's germline CDR1 is DFQATT and CDR2 SNEGSKA (reference sequence). Trimming pared 1 base from V and 1 base from J, leaving 16 bases between. The CDR3: CSARGLGAEKNTEAFF. CDR3 nucleotides: TGCAGTGCTAGAGGTCTAGGAGCAGAGAAGAACACTGAAGCTTTCTTT.

Many counts were recorded for this clonotype. V is TRBV7-9 and J is TRBJ1-1, with TRBD1 as a possible D gene (5 bases). The ends were cut back, 1 base at V and 4 bases at J, with 25 bases in the middle. The germline V gene encodes CDR1 SEHNR and CDR2 FQNEAQ (reference sequence). The CDR3 runs to 19 residues. CDR3 protein: CASSLVLFRGPRRSTEAFF. CDR3 nucleotide sequence: TGTGCCAGCAGCTTAGTCCTGTTTCGGGGCCCCCGGAGGAGCACTGAAGCTTTCTTT.

At least ten counts were recorded for this clonotype. The chain combines TRBV20-1 with TRBJ1-2; 9 bases match TRBD1. With 4 bases clipped from V and 7 bases from J, the junction kept 7 bases outside the gene matches. The CDR3 is made up of 13 amino acids. Germline V gives CDR1 DFQATT, CDR2 SNEGSKA (reference sequence). DNA of the CDR3: TGCAGTGCTAACGGTGGGACAGGGATTGGCTACACCTTC. Its translation: CSANGGTGIGYTF.

This clonotype has at least ten counts. The V call is TRBV6-6, the J call TRBJ2-5; weak D call: TRBD1 (6 bases). V lost 2 bases, J lost 2 bases, and 9 bases lay in between. Germline CDR1 is MNHNY and CDR2 is SVGAGI (reference sequence). The CDR3 has 14 residues. Here the CDR3 DNA reads TGTGCCAGCAGTTACGGGGGCCTTCAAGAGACCCAGTACTTC. Residues: CASSYGGLQETQYF.